This T cell receptor (beta chain) stems from a study of cytomegalovirus exposure and HLA in healthy donors. Study context: Samples from HLA-typed donors yielded around 85 million unique TCRs in an early data release. Among the 350 to 500 donors who were genotyped, roughly 76% fell in the genetic ancestry cluster that is associated with self-reported Caucasian donors. Study conclusions and caveats: Generally TCR sequences proved uncommon, though certain public TCRs appeared in numerous donors.

Turning to this clone: Antigen: not known.

The primer mix had 60 Vbeta and 13 Jbeta primers. TCRdb's table, derived via immunoSEQ multiplex PCR, lists solely in-frame clones and lacks some. This table has about 220,000 clones, 82% appearing once. The CDR3 sequence is 14 residues long. Trimming removed 6 bases from V and 11 bases from J, with 22 bases in between. Germline assignment: CDR1 MRHNA and CDR2 SNTAGT. J is TRBJ1-1 and V is TRBV6-4; D perhaps matches TRBD1 (5 bases). The sequence came from a woman between 35 and 50 years old in good health and CMV-seropositive. Specimen: PBMCs. The CDR3 DNA is TGTGCCAGCAGAGTTGGGGCAGGGAACGGCGAGGCTTTCTTT. It is translated as CASRVGAGNGEAFF.